The clone carrying this T cell receptor (beta chain) was seen a few times. Time point denoted: peripheral blood 6 weeks after treatment start. Synthetically made TCR analog templates were put into each PCR as spikes. Here immunoSEQ multiplex PCR was the method, and the copy in TCRdb shows in-frame clones only, minus some. Found here are about 36,000 clones, 75% to 90% of them singletons; the top ten hold roughly a tenth. This sample was taken from a study of PD-L1 blockade in urothelial cancer. Across the whole study: About 90% of the 29 patients were males with bladder-origin urothelial cancer. Analysis of the blood was performed 3 weeks (second dose) and 6 weeks after treatment start.

Germline CDR1 and CDR2: MNHNS and SASEGT. V lost 2 bases, J lost 3 bases, and 10 bases lay in between. The CDR3 sequence is 14 residues long. The sequence came from a man aged 40-49 years with urothelial cancer. The sequencing used PBMCs, collected around atezolizumab (anti-PD-L1) treatment. The rearrangement joins TRBV6-1 to TRBJ1-1; D remains unclear. The CDR3 DNA follows: TGTGCCAGCAGTGAACCGGGTCTGTACACTGAAGCTTTCTTT. Translating it yields CASSEPGLYTEAFF.